These T cell receptor beta chains were read from a single sample in a study of shared clonotypes between healthy human individuals. Only in-frame clones appear in the TCRdb table, and some are missing; sequencing was by immunoSEQ multiplex PCR. The table shows about 2.5 million clones, with 85% to 95% occurring only once. The sample comprised naive CD4+ T cells from PBMCs. These receptors originate from a man in his late teens or twenties in good health. Some clones in this sample may be carry-over from other donors' samples. Each CDR3 is given without its conserved first and last residue.

j_call | v_call | cdr3_aa
TRBJ2-7 | TRBV30 | AWSLTDRGEQY
TRBJ2-7 | TRBV11-3 | ASSLDPAGGEQY
TRBJ1-1 | TRBV7-2 | ASSFGQLSTEAF
TRBJ2-1 | TRBV19 | ASSIRQGARNEQF
TRBJ2-5 | TRBV5-1 | ASSSNPGQGQETQY
TRBJ2-1 | TRBV5-1 | ASSPGLARNEQF
TRBJ2-7 | TRBV7-2 | ASSLAYSYEQY
TRBJ2-7 | TRBV5-1 | ASSLELAGGPYEQY
TRBJ2-5 | TRBV7-7 | ASSLDWTSETQY
TRBJ1-2 | TRBV6-6 | ASRAGANYGYT
TRBJ2-2 | TRBV5-1 | ASSLVPPQGGNTGELF
TRBJ1-5 | TRBV9 | ASSVGRGPGQPQH
TRBJ2-3 | TRBV7-2 | ASSNIGTSTDTQY
TRBJ2-1 | TRBV5-1 | ASSLASISYNEQF
TRBJ2-2 | TRBV4-1 | ASSYLGQGPGELF
TRBJ1-6 | TRBV6-5 | ASSRGRFNSPLH
TRBJ2-3 | TRBV9 | ASSVAPRPDTQY
TRBJ2-2 | TRBV18 | ASSQRTGNTGELF
TRBJ2-5 | TRBV4-1 | ASSQGVAGQMTQY
TRBJ1-2 | TRBV2 | ASSEKGANYGYT
TRBJ1-1 | TRBV2 | ASRLWNTEAF
TRBJ2-3 | TRBV30 | AWSASPDTQY
TRBJ1-5 | TRBV15 | ATSRGRVGQLQH
TRBJ2-3 | TRBV25-1 | ASTEGPRKDTQY
TRBJ2-5 | TRBV5-1 | ASSTLGGGETQY
TRBJ2-2 | TRBV19 | AGRDRGGIGELF
TRBJ1-5 | TRBV30 | AWGDQGNQPQH
TRBJ2-1 | TRBV19 | AVTSGSNEQF
TRBJ2-1 | TRBV27 | ASSSKVWDSVNEQF
TRBJ2-3 | TRBV9 | ASSVGYTDTQY
TRBJ1-5 | TRBV11-2 | ASSVGTGNQPQH
TRBJ2-7 | TRBV2 | ALGLAGLLEQY
TRBJ1-2 | TRBV2 | ASSEQQASYGYT
TRBJ2-7 | TRBV6-5 | ASSYGPRYEQY
TRBJ1-2 | TRBV19 | ASRTGTQAYSYT
TRBJ1-4 | TRBV5-1 | ASSRDRGVGEKLF
TRBJ1-3 | TRBV25-1 | ASSIGRTRSGNTIY
TRBJ1-1 | TRBV6-1 | ASSDRGLGSTEAF
TRBJ2-7 | TRBV28 | ASSLFGKRGTYEQY
TRBJ2-1 | TRBV10-2 | ASSGSAGPYNEQF
TRBJ2-5 | TRBV5-1 | ASSRGPTGGRETQY
TRBJ2-1 | TRBV4-1 | ASSQESWRHNEQF
TRBJ1-1 | TRBV28 | ASSSFPEAF
TRBJ2-7 | TRBV7-9 | AIDRQVGLAATYEQY
TRBJ2-3 | TRBV6-1 | ASSPLAAFTDTQY
TRBJ2-5 | TRBV7-9 | ASSLGGQAAETQY
TRBJ2-7 | TRBV5-5 | ASGMWSATYEQY
TRBJ1-1 | TRBV18 | ASSPPYGGTEAF
TRBJ2-5 | TRBV28 | ASSLTSETQY
TRBJ2-3 | TRBV29-1 | SVGGTTEDTDTQY
TRBJ2-3 | TRBV6-1 | ASSEVEAGGPDTQY